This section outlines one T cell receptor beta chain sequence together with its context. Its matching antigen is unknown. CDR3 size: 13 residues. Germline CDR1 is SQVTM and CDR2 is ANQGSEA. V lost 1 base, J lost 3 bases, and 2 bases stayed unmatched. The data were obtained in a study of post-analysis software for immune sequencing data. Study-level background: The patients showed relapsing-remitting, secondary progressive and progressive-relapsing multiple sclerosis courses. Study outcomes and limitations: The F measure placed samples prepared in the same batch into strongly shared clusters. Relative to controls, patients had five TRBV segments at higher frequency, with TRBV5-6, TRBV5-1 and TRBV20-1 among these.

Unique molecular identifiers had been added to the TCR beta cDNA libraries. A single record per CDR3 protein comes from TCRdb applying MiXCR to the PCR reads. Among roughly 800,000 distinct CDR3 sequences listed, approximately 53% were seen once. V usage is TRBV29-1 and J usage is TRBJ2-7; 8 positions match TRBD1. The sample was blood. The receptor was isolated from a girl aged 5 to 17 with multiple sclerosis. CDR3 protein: CSVEGRGLYEQYF. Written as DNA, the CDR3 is TGCAGCGTTGAAGGCAGGGGGCTCTACGAGCAGTACTTC.